Listed below are T cell receptor beta chains from one sample, sequenced in a study of T-cell memory formation after mild COVID-19. TCRdb independently ran MiXCR on the 5' RACE reads; one entry per CDR3 protein. The sample lists under 250,000 distinct CDR3 sequences, roughly 14% occurring once. Specimen: PBMCs or a T cell subset sorted from them (not recorded which). All receptors come from an adult woman who had mild COVID-19 (a few samples of this study predate the infection). Cell type and time point are not known. The CDR3 runs from the conserved cysteine through the conserved F or W. The order of the fields is V gene, J gene, D gene, clone size, CDR3 DNA, CDR3 protein. D genes are given only for firm matches. Expanded clones are given a class, and other clones once, few, many or no size at all.

TRBV19	TRBJ1-2	NA	many	TGTGCCAGTAGTAGTAAACTGGCAGGGACGAACTATGGCTACACCTTC	CASSSKLAGTNYGYTF
TRBV12-3/TRBV12-4	TRBJ2-7	NA	NA	TGTGCCAGCAGTAGCCCACCAGGGAGCTACGAGCAGTACTTC	CASSSPPGSYEQYF
TRBV19	TRBJ2-7	TRBD1	few	TGTGCCAGTAGTGCCGGGACAGACACCTACGAGCAGTACTTC	CASSAGTDTYEQYF
TRBV7-9	TRBJ2-5	NA	NA	TGTGCCAGCAGCTTAGGTGGCAGGGCCACCCAAGAGACCCAGTACTTC	CASSLGGRATQETQYF
TRBV25-1	TRBJ1-5	NA	NA	TGTGCCAGCAGTGGTTTGGGGGTTGGTCAGCCCCAGCATTTT	CASSGLGVGQPQHF
TRBV4-1	TRBJ2-6	NA	NA	TGCGCCAGCAGCCAAGACTTGGGCCTCTCTGGGGCCAACGTCCTGACTTTC	CASSQDLGLSGANVLTF
TRBV24-1	TRBJ2-3	NA	few	TGTGCCACCAGTGACTTACAGAACACAGATACGCAGTATTTT	CATSDLQNTDTQYF
TRBV3-1	TRBJ2-5	NA	NA	TGTGCCAGCAGCCAACGGACGAGGCAAGAGACCCAGTACTTC	CASSQRTRQETQYF
TRBV20-1	TRBJ2-7	NA	NA	TGCAGTGCTAGGGCCCCAGGTGGGCATAGGTACGAGCAGTACTTC	CSARAPGGHRYEQYF
TRBV28	TRBJ1-6	TRBD1	few	TGTGCCAGCAGTTTTGGCAGGGGGATCTCACCCCTCCACTTT	CASSFGRGISPLHF
TRBV20-1	TRBJ2-3	NA	NA	TGCAGTGCTAGTTTGGGAGTTAGCACAGATACGCAGTATTTT	CSASLGVSTDTQYF
TRBV7-9	TRBJ2-2	NA	few	TGTGCCAGCAGCCTCGGGACGGGCCTAGAGAGGGAGCTGTTTTTT	CASSLGTGLERELFF
TRBV12-3/TRBV12-4	TRBJ2-3	NA	many	TGTGCCAGCAGTTTACAGCGGGTACTTAGGGATACGCAGTATTTT	CASSLQRVLRDTQYF
TRBV6-5	TRBJ1-1	TRBD1	NA	TGTGCCAGCAGTTATAGGGGGACAGGGTTTTGGAACACTGAAGCTTTCTTT	CASSYRGTGFWNTEAFF
TRBV6-5	TRBJ2-4	TRBD2	few	TGTGCCAGCAGGCGATCCGGGACTAAACTAAACATTCAGTACTTC	CASRRSGTKLNIQYF
TRBV15	TRBJ2-4	TRBD2	NA	TGTGCCACCAGACCTGAAAGCGGGAGGGCCCGCAACATTCAGTACTTC	CATRPESGRARNIQYF
TRBV7-3	TRBJ2-3	TRBD2	few	TGTGCCAGCAGAGGAGCGGGAGGGCCTTCCGATACGCAGTATTTT	CASRGAGGPSDTQYF
TRBV20-1	TRBJ1-2	NA	NA	TGCAGTGCTAGAGATTCCGGCAGCGCTTGGGGCTACACCTTC	CSARDSGSAWGYTF
TRBV18	TRBJ2-3	NA	NA	TGTGCCAGCTCACCAGGTGCTGGGACACTTCTGGCCCCACAGTATTTT	CASSPGAGTLLAPQYF
TRBV7-2	TRBJ2-1	TRBD1	many	TGTGCCAGCAGCTTAGCGTCAGGGGGCTCCTACAATGAGCAGTTCTTC	CASSLASGGSYNEQFF
TRBV12-3/TRBV12-4	TRBJ1-5	TRBD1	few	TGTGCCAGCAGCCGACAGGGAGCAAATCAGCCCCAGCATTTT	CASSRQGANQPQHF
TRBV7-6	TRBJ2-3	TRBD1	few	TGTGCCAGCAGCTTAGGGACAGGGGGGGTGACAGATACGCAGTATTTT	CASSLGTGGVTDTQYF
TRBV5-1	TRBJ2-5	TRBD2	few	TGCGCCAGCAGCCAAGGACTAGCGGGGCAGGGGGCCCAGTACTTC	CASSQGLAGQGAQYF
TRBV30	TRBJ1-1	NA	few	TGTGCCTGGAGTGTAGGACCGGGGTGGACTGAAGCTTTCTTT	CAWSVGPGWTEAFF
TRBV7-3	TRBJ2-1	NA	few	TGTGCCAGCAGCCCGAACTCGCTGGGGCGTCAGTTCTTC	CASSPNSLGRQFF
TRBV5-1	TRBJ2-6	NA	few	TGCGCCAGCAGCATCGGGGCTCGCTCTGGGGCCAACGTCCTGACTTTC	CASSIGARSGANVLTF
TRBV5-1	TRBJ1-2	TRBD1	few	TGCGCCAGCAGCTGGACAGGGATCGATGGCTACACCTTC	CASSWTGIDGYTF
TRBV6-5	TRBJ1-3	NA	many	TGTGCCAGCAGACGGGTCTCCTCTGGAAACACCATATATTTT	CASRRVSSGNTIYF
TRBV6-5	TRBJ1-2	NA	NA	TGTGCCAGCAGTTACCGGGGGTGGAGCTACACCTTC	CASSYRGWSYTF
TRBV4-2	TRBJ1-1	NA	NA	TGTGCCAGCAGCCAAGAGCAGTCGTCTGGCCTTGAAGCTTTCTTT	CASSQEQSSGLEAFF
TRBV3-1	TRBJ2-5	NA	NA	TGTGCCAGCAGCCAAGGAGCCATGATCGGGAAAGAGACCCAGTACTTC	CASSQGAMIGKETQYF
TRBV24-1	TRBJ2-1	NA	NA	TGTGCCACCAGTGCCTCCTTAGCGTCTGAGCAGTTCTTC	CATSASLASEQFF
TRBV20-1	TRBJ1-1	NA	NA	TGCAGTGCTAGGTCGGCAGGGGCAATGAACACTGAAGCTTTCTTT	CSARSAGAMNTEAFF
TRBV5-1	TRBJ1-1	NA	NA	TGCGCCAGCAGCTTGTCCGGGACTGGTGCTTTCTTT	CASSLSGTGAFF
TRBV20-1	TRBJ1-2	NA	NA	TGCAGTGCTAGAGCGGGACCCTATGGCTACACCTTC	CSARAGPYGYTF
TRBV7-3	TRBJ2-3	NA	NA	TGTGCCAGCAGCTTAGAGGGGCTCGGAGATACGCAGTATTTT	CASSLEGLGDTQYF
TRBV6-5	TRBJ1-1	TRBD1	NA	TGTGCCACCACAAGGGACAGGCTGAACACTGAAGCTTTCTTT	CATTRDRLNTEAFF
TRBV5-4	TRBJ2-5	NA	few	TGTGCCAGCAGCTACGGGACACAGGAAGAGACCCAGTACTTC	CASSYGTQEETQYF
TRBV4-1	TRBJ1-1	NA	NA	TGCGCCAGCAGGCACAAGAACACTGAAGCTTTCTTT	CASRHKNTEAFF
TRBV7-9	TRBJ1-5	NA	NA	TGTGCCGGCAGCGTGCAGGGGACCAATCAGCCCCAGCATTTT	CAGSVQGTNQPQHF
TRBV5-4	TRBJ2-7	TRBD1	many	TGTGCCAGCAGCCCAAAGGACAGGGGCTACGAGCAGTACTTC	CASSPKDRGYEQYF
TRBV7-8	TRBJ2-3	TRBD2	few	TGTGCCAGCAGCTTACGACTAGCGGGAGAGCCCACAGATACGCAGTATTTT	CASSLRLAGEPTDTQYF
TRBV12-3/TRBV12-4	TRBJ2-5	NA	many	TGTGCCAGCAGTTTCAGGGGTCGAGAGACCCAGTACTTC	CASSFRGRETQYF
TRBV6-5	TRBJ2-7	NA	NA	TGTGCCAGCAGCCACCATAGCGAGCAGTACTTC	CASSHHSEQYF